A single sample gave rise to the 7 T cell receptor beta chains below, sequenced in a study of OX40 agonist ivuxolimab in advanced cancers. This table comes from immunoSEQ multiplex PCR, and its TCRdb copy is limited to in-frame clones, with some not included. The profile shows about 55,000 clones, 82% of them singletons. Material: CD4+ or CD8+ T cells sorted from blood, obtained in a trial of the OX40 agonist ivuxolimab. These receptors were obtained from an adult with an advanced solid tumor such as melanoma, head and neck, liver or kidney cancer.

The V call is TRBV18, the J call TRBJ2-5, with D perhaps being TRBD1 or TRBD2 (5 bases each). The CDR3 contains 11 residues. Between the trimmed V and J ends, which lost 3 bases and 6 bases, there was a span of 5 bases. From germline, CDR1 is KGHSH and CDR2 LQKENI. CDR3 DNA: TGTGCCAGCTCACCGGGACAGACCCAGTACTTC. This sequence encodes CASSPGQTQYF.

V gene TRBV7-9 combines with J gene TRBJ1-2; D possibly corresponds to TRBD1 (6 bases). CDR1 is SEHNR, CDR2 FQNEAQ, per germline (reference sequence). This CDR3 is 13 amino acids long. Trimming took 1 base from V and 3 from J, leaving 6 bases between them. The CDR3 sequence: CASSLGQDYGYTF. CDR3 DNA: TGTGCCAGCAGCTTAGGACAGGACTATGGCTACACCTTC.

V and J are TRBV30 and TRBJ1-5; 9 bases are shared with TRBD1. V dropped 1 base and J dropped 8; count of bases not matched to a gene: 3. The CDR3 has 13 amino acids. Germline CDR1 reads GTSNPN; CDR2 reads SVGIG (reference sequence). The CDR3 DNA reads TGTGCCTGGAGTGACAGGGGGCTGGAGCCCCAGCATTTT. Translated: CAWSDRGLEPQHF.

This sequence joins TRBV19 and TRBJ1-1; possible D gene TRBD1, 6 bases. The CDR3 covers 14 residues. The germline V gene has CDR1 LNHDA and CDR2 SQIVND (reference sequence). V was pared by 4 bases and J by 4 bases, with 13 bases between. Here the CDR3 DNA reads TGTGCCAGTAGTAGCTACAGGGAGAGCACTGAAGCTTTCTTT. Protein product: CASSSYRESTEAFF.

CDR3 protein: CASSDSGQGPSGYTF. CDR3 nucleotide sequence: TGTGCCAGCAGTGACTCGGGACAGGGTCCGAGTGGCTACACCTTC. This rearrangement joins TRBV6-4 to TRBJ1-2; 9 bases map to TRBD1. CDR3 length equals 15 residues. The germline CDR1 and CDR2 sequences are MRHNA and SNTAGT. The J segment lost 7 bases and the V segment lost 0 bases, leaving 6 bases of the junction unmatched.

The chain employs TRBV7-9 and TRBJ2-7; D is perhaps TRBD2 (5 bases). The CDR3 runs to 15 residues. Germline-derived CDR1 and CDR2 are SEHNR and FQNEAQ (reference sequence). The ends were cut back, 2 bases at V and 3 bases at J, with 14 bases in the middle. This CDR3 reads CASSLRGMEDYEQYF. CDR3 sequence (DNA): TGTGCCAGCAGCTTAAGAGGGATGGAAGACTACGAGCAGTACTTC. Full variable domain (rest looked up from reference TRBV7-9 and TRBJ2-7): DTGVSQNPRHKITKRGQNVTFRCDPISEHNRLYWYRQTLGQGPEFLTYFQNEAQLEKSRLLSDRFSAERPKGSFSTLEIQRTEQGDSAMYLCASSLRGMEDYEQYFGPGTRLTVT.

The chain employs TRBV7-2 and TRBJ2-3; D unresolved. Deletions cut 1 base from V and 6 bases from J, with 14 bases between. CDR3 size: 15 residues. Germline V lookup: CDR1 SGHTA, CDR2 FQGNSA. The CDR3 DNA reads as TGTGCCAGCAGCTTAGTTCCTGCGGCTTCGGATACGCAGTATTTT. Translating it yields CASSLVPAASDTQYF.